The rows below give T cell receptor beta chains drawn from one sample of a study of blood T cell repertoires in COVID-19. The data were produced by immunoSEQ multiplex PCR, yet TCRdb's version contains in-frame clones alone and is incomplete. The table includes about 200,000 clones, about 81% detected once. Sequencing was performed on peripheral blood. All receptors derive from a woman between 70 and 85 years old with COVID-19, enrolled during active disease. CDR3s include the opening cysteine and the closing phenylalanine or tryptophan. A D gene is named only where the DNA matches it firmly. Some rows mark clone size as missing; the rest say once, few, many or name a class of expanded clone.

>TRBJ2-7|TRBV6-5|TRBD2|.
TGTGCCAGCAGTTACCCTCTGACTAGCGGAACGTACGAGCAGTACTTC
CASSYPLTSGTYEQYF
>TRBJ1-2|TRBV28|.|.
TGTGCCAGCAGAAAGCCCACAGGGAACTATGGCTACACCTTC
CASRKPTGNYGYTF
>TRBJ2-2|TRBV7-6|TRBD2|.
TGTGCCAGCAGCTTAGTGACCCGAATAGCGGGAGCAAACGGGGAGCTGTTTTTT
CASSLVTRIAGANGELFF
>TRBJ1-1|TRBV28|.|.
TGTGCCAGCAGTTCTTCTTCGGGAGCTTTCTTT
CASSSSSGAFF
>TRBJ2-2|TRBV5-4|.|.
TGTGCCAGCAGCTTCCGAGCGGGTCCCCGGGGCGGGGAGCTGTTTTTT
CASSFRAGPRGGELFF
>TRBJ2-5|TRBV19|.|once
TGTGCCAGTACCCCAAGCGGCCCTGGAGAGACCCAGTACTTC
CASTPSGPGETQYF
>TRBJ1-6|TRBV7-3|.|few
TGTGCCAGCAGCTTAGGGATCGGGGGATATAATTCACCCCTCCACTTT
CASSLGIGGYNSPLHF
>TRBJ1-3|TRBV5-5|.|.
TGTGCCAGCAGCTTGGAGGAGGGTTCGGGAAACACCATATATTTT
CASSLEEGSGNTIYF
>TRBJ1-5|TRBV5-5|.|.
TGTGCCAGCAGCTTGGTCCAGGGGCCTGGCAATCAGCCCCAGCATTTT
CASSLVQGPGNQPQHF
>TRBJ2-7|TRBV5-1|.|.
TGCGCCAGCACCAACGGGAGCTACGAGCAGTACTTC
CASTNGSYEQYF
>TRBJ1-4|TRBV4-1|TRBD1|.
TGCGCCAGCAGCCAGAATCCGGGACAGGGAAATGAAAAACTGTTTTTT
CASSQNPGQGNEKLFF
>TRBJ1-4|TRBV7-9|TRBD1|.
TGTGCCAGCAGCTCCAGCCCCGGGACAGCCTCTAATGAAAAACTGTTTTTT
CASSSSPGTASNEKLFF
>TRBJ2-7|TRBV11-1|TRBD1|.
TGTGCCAGCAGCCTAGACAGGGACTACGAGCAGTACTTC
CASSLDRDYEQYF
>TRBJ2-1|TRBV5-1|.|.
TGCGCCAGCAGCTTGCTGAGGGGGTCCTATAATGAGCAGTTCTTC
CASSLLRGSYNEQFF
>TRBJ1-2|TRBV7-2|TRBD1|.
TGTGCCAGCAGCTTAGGACAGGGCTACGGCTACACCTTC
CASSLGQGYGYTF
>TRBJ2-3|TRBV28|.|.
TGTGCCAGCCTCGAGAGGGATACGCAGTATTTT
CASLERDTQYF
>TRBJ2-1|TRBV3-1/TRBV3-2|TRBD2|.
TGTGCCAGCAGCCATCGAAGGACTAGCGGGAGTCCCAATGAGCAGTTCTTC
CASSHRRTSGSPNEQFF
>TRBJ2-7|TRBV18|TRBD1|.
TGTGCCAGCTCGCCCTGGGACAGGGCGTTATTGGGGCAGTACTTC
CASSPWDRALLGQYF
>TRBJ2-6|TRBV5-1|.|.
TGCGCCAGCAGCTTGTATGCTGGGGCCAACGTCCTGACTTTC
CASSLYAGANVLTF
>TRBJ1-1|TRBV5-1|.|.
TGCGCCAGCAGCTTGGGCAGGGAGGGCACTGAAGCTTTCTTT
CASSLGREGTEAFF
>TRBJ2-3|TRBV7-2|.|.
TGTGCCAGCAGCGCCTTTCTAGGCTCTGATACGCAGTATTTT
CASSAFLGSDTQYF
>TRBJ1-5|TRBV28|TRBD1|.
TGTGCCAGCGGACAAGGGACAGGGGTGATCCTTCAGCCCCAGCATTTT
CASGQGTGVILQPQHF
>TRBJ2-1|TRBV19|TRBD2|.
TGTGCCAGTAGTCCCGGGACTAGCGGGAGGCGGAGGGTCAATGAGCAGTTCTTC
CASSPGTSGRRRVNEQFF
>TRBJ2-7|TRBV3-1/TRBV3-2|.|.
TGTGCCAGCAGCTGGAGACTAGGGGTTTCCTACGAGCAGTACTTC
CASSWRLGVSYEQYF
>TRBJ2-7|TRBV11-2|TRBD2|few
TGTGCCAGCAGCTTGGGGGGACTAGCGGGAGCCTACGAGCAGTACTTC
CASSLGGLAGAYEQYF
>TRBJ1-2|TRBV28|TRBD1|.
TGTGCCAGCAAATCACAGGGGGCTGTCTATGGCTACACCTTC
CASKSQGAVYGYTF
>TRBJ1-5|TRBV19|TRBD1|.
TGTGCCAGTAGTAGCCCGGGACAGGGGGCCGTCGCTCGCAATCAGCCCCAGCATTTT
CASSSPGQGAVARNQPQHF
>TRBJ2-1|TRBV19|TRBD2|.
TGTGCCAGTAGTGCCAGGGGACTAGCGGGAGTAAATGAGCAGTTCTTC
CASSARGLAGVNEQFF
>TRBJ2-1|TRBV7-9|TRBD2|.
TGTGCCAGCAGCTCCGTCGGGGTGGTGGAGCGGGGCGTCCCCAATGAGCAGTTCTTC
CASSSVGVVERGVPNEQFF
>TRBJ2-1|TRBV6-2/TRBV6-3|.|.
TGTGCCAGCAGTTACAAACAGGGTGAGCAGTTCTTC
CASSYKQGEQFF
>TRBJ2-3|TRBV29-1|TRBD2|.
TGCAGCGTTGACCTAGCGGGGACAGATACGCAGTATTTT
CSVDLAGTDTQYF
>TRBJ2-7|TRBV4-3|TRBD1|.
TGCGCCAGCAGCCAACGGGACAGTTCCGTGGACGAGCAGTACTTC
CASSQRDSSVDEQYF
>TRBJ1-1|TRBV2|TRBD1|.
TGTGCCAGCAGGGGACAGGGCGGGCGCACTGAAGCTTTCTTT
CASRGQGGRTEAFF
>TRBJ1-2|TRBV28|TRBD1|.
TGTGCCAGCAGTCTCAACCAAGGGGGCGGCTACACCTTC
CASSLNQGGGYTF
>TRBJ1-5|TRBV19|.|.
TGTGCCAGTAGTATATCACAGCAGCCCCAGCATTTT
CASSISQQPQHF
>TRBJ2-7|TRBV20-1|.|.
TGCAGTGCTTCCCTAAGCGAGCAGTACTTC
CSASLSEQYF
>TRBJ1-6|TRBV5-5|.|.
TGTGCCAGCAGCTCACCTGCAGGGGTTAGGGACAATTCACCCCTCCACTTT
CASSSPAGVRDNSPLHF
>TRBJ1-2|TRBV2|.|.
TGTGCCAGCGCCCAGGCTAACTATGGCTACACCTTC
CASAQANYGYTF
>TRBJ2-1|TRBV18|TRBD2|.
TGTGCCAGCCTCAAAGCGGTAGCGGGAGTGAATGAGCAGTTCTTC
CASLKAVAGVNEQFF
>TRBJ2-7|TRBV11-2|TRBD2|once
TGTGCCAGCAGCTTGGGACTAGTTGTCTCCTACGAGCAGTACTTC
CASSLGLVVSYEQYF
>TRBJ1-2|TRBV28|TRBD1|.
TGTGCCAGCAGTTCGGGACAGAATCCCTATGGCTACACCTTC
CASSSGQNPYGYTF
>TRBJ2-1|TRBV24-1|TRBD2|.
TGTGCCACCAGTGATACCCTCGGTGGTAGTAGCGGGGTCTACAATGAGCAGTTCTTC
CATSDTLGGSSGVYNEQFF
>TRBJ2-5|TRBV7-8|.|few
TGTGCCAGCAGCTTAATGACCCGATCGGGTGAGACCCAGTACTTC
CASSLMTRSGETQYF
>TRBJ2-7|TRBV6-2/TRBV6-3|TRBD2|few
TGTGCCAGCAGCCGCGCTCTGACTAGCGGAGCCGAGCAGTACTTC
CASSRALTSGAEQYF
>TRBJ1-2|TRBV5-1|.|.
TGCGCCAGCAGCCGAGCGGGAGATGGCTACACCTTC
CASSRAGDGYTF
>TRBJ1-5|TRBV4-3|TRBD1|.
TGCGCCAGCAGCCCTGGACAGGGGTATCAGCCCCAGCATTTT
CASSPGQGYQPQHF
>TRBJ2-1|TRBV11-3|TRBD1|.
TGTGCCAGCAGTAAGACCGGGACAGGGCTGATGAATGAGCAGTTCTTC
CASSKTGTGLMNEQFF
>TRBJ2-2|TRBV18|TRBD2|.
TGTGCCAGCTCACCAGGACTAGCGGTATTGGCCGGGGAGCTGTTTTTT
CASSPGLAVLAGELFF
>TRBJ2-2|TRBV5-1|.|.
TGCGCCAGCCAGATCCTGGCGGGAAGCACCGGGGAGCTGTTTTTT
CASQILAGSTGELFF
>TRBJ1-4|TRBV5-1|.|.
TGCGCCAGCAGCTTGGTTGGAGCTAATGAAAAACTGTTTTTT
CASSLVGANEKLFF
>TRBJ2-6|TRBV7-2|TRBD2|.
TGTGCCAGCAGTTGGACTAGCGGGAATGGAGGGGCCAACGTCCTGACTTTC
CASSWTSGNGGANVLTF
>TRBJ1-2|TRBV2|.|.
TGTGCCAGCAGTCCCTCTGACAGCGTCTATGGCTACACCTTC
CASSPSDSVYGYTF
>TRBJ1-1|TRBV5-4|.|.
TGTGCCAGCAGCTTCCCACAGGGGAACACTGAAGCTTTCTTT
CASSFPQGNTEAFF
>TRBJ1-5|TRBV6-2/TRBV6-3|TRBD1|.
TGTGCCAGCAGTTACACCAGGGGGTACTTGGAGCCCCAGCATTTT
CASSYTRGYLEPQHF
>TRBJ1-2|TRBV28|TRBD1|.
TGTGCCAGCAGTTTAATCGACCCCGGGACAGGGGGCCGGCGAGGCTATGGCTACACCTTC
CASSLIDPGTGGRRGYGYTF